This entry describes one T cell receptor (beta chain). The antigen is undetermined. This sample was taken from a study of PD-1 blockade in classical Hodgkin lymphoma. Turning to the study itself: The nivolumab dose that patients received was 3 mg/kg, given intravenously every 2 weeks.

Study conclusions and caveats: Complete responders had baseline diversity similar to newly diagnosed patients. Lower baseline TCR diversity was reported for newly diagnosed patients than for healthy donors.

Method: immunoSEQ multiplex PCR; TCRdb's copy keeps in-frame clones and lacks some. The sample lists roughly 100,000 clones; roughly nine tenths were seen once. Time point defined: cycle 4 day 1 (C4D1), after more than five weeks of nivolumab. There was relapse after autologous stem cell transplantation in every patient, and there was variation in brentuximab vedotin exposure. Responses achieved at best were complete response, partial response or progressive disease. From germline, CDR1 is SQVTM and CDR2 ANQGSEA. Trimming stripped 6 bases from V and 6 bases from J, with 15 bases between. The CDR3 is 12 residues long.

The chain combines TRBV29-1 with TRBJ2-7; the D is unclear. This sequence was found in a human donor with classical Hodgkin lymphoma. This sample comprised peripheral blood mononuclear cells (PBMCs), obtained before the fourth cycle of nivolumab. DNA of the CDR3: TGCAGCGTCCTAGGAACGGCATTCGAGCAGTACTTC. This sequence encodes CSVLGTAFEQYF.